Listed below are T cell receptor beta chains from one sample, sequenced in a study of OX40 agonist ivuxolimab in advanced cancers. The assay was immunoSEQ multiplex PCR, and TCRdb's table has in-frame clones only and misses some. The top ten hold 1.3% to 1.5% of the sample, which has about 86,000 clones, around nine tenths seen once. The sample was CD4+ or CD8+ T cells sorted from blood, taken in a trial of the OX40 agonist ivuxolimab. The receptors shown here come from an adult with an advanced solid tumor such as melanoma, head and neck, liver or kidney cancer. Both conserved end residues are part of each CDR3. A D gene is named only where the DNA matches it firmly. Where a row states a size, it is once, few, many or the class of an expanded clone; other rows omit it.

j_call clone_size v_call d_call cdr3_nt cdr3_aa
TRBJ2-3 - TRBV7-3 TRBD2 TGTGCCAGCAGCTCCTTAGCGGGAGCGACAGATACGCAGTATTTT CASSSLAGATDTQYF
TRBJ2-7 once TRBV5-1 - TGCGCCAGCAGCGCCTTACAGGGTGCAAACGAGCAGTACTTC CASSALQGANEQYF
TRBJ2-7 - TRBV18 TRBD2 TGTGCCAGCTCATCCACTAGCGACGAGCAGTACTTC CASSSTSDEQYF
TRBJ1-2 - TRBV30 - TGTGCCTGGAGTAACCTAAACTATGGCTACACCTTC CAWSNLNYGYTF
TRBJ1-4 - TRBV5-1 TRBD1 TGCGCCAGCAGCTTGGAGCAACAGGGGGCAGCGGGGGAAAAACTGTTTTTT CASSLEQQGAAGEKLFF
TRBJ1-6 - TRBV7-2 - TGTGCCAGCAGACCAACAGACTATAATTCACCCCTCCACTTT CASRPTDYNSPLHF
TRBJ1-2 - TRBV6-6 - TGTGCCAGCAGTTGGTCCGGGACGGATGATGGCTACACCTTC CASSWSGTDDGYTF
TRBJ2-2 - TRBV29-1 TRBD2 TGCAGCGTTCAAAGCGGGAGGGCTACCGGGGAGCTGTTTTTT CSVQSGRATGELFF
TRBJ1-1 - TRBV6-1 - TGTGCCAGCAGTGAAGCGCCCTACTCAGTGGTGATTACTGAAGCTTTCTTT CASSEAPYSVVITEAFF
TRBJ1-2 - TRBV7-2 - TGTGCCAGCAGCTTATCGGCAGGGATCTATGGCTACACCTTC CASSLSAGIYGYTF
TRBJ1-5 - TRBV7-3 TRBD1 TGTGCCAGCAGCTCCAGCTTAACAGGGGAGAATCAGCCCCAGCATTTT CASSSSLTGENQPQHF
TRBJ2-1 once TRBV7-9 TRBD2 TGTGCCAGCAGCCAGGGACTAGCGGGAGGGTGGAATGAGCAGTTCTTC CASSQGLAGGWNEQFF
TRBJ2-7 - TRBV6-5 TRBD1 TGTGCCAGCAGCCGACAGGGGGCCACGTACGAGCAGTACTTC CASSRQGATYEQYF
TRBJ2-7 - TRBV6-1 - TGTGCCAGCAGTGACGGTCACGAGCAGTACTTC CASSDGHEQYF
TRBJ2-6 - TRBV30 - TGTGCCTGGACGGCGGGGGCCAACGTCCTGACTTTC CAWTAGANVLTF
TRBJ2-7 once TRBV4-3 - TGCGCCAGCAGCCAAGGCGAGGGGGACAATTCCTACGAGCAGTACTTC CASSQGEGDNSYEQYF
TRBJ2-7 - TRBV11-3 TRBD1 TGTGCCAGCAGCCCCCGGACAGGGGCGAATTCGGACGAGCAGTACTTC CASSPRTGANSDEQYF
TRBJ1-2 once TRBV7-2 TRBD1 TGTGCCAGCAGTTCCGGGACAGGGGACTATGGCTACACCTTC CASSSGTGDYGYTF
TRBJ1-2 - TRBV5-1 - TGCGCCAGCAGCTTGGCCGGGATTGATGGCTACACCTTC CASSLAGIDGYTF
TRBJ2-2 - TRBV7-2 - TGTGCCAGCAGCACCACTGCTTTGGAGCTGTTTTTT CASSTTALELFF
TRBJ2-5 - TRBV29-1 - TGCAGCGTTGAAGTGGGAGGCCAAGAGACCCAGTACTTC CSVEVGGQETQYF
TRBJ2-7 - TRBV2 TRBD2 TGTGCCAGTGACAGGGTTGGAGGACTAGCGGACTACGAGCAGTACTTC CASDRVGGLADYEQYF
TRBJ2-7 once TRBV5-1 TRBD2 TGCGCCAGCAGTCCAGCGACTAGCGGGTTCTACGAGCAGTACTTC CASSPATSGFYEQYF
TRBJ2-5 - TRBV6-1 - TGTGCCAGCGCGAGGGGGTACCAAGAGACCCAGTACTTC CASARGYQETQYF
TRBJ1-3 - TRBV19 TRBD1 TGTGCCAGTAGTACCCGGACAGGGGAAGGATCTGGAAACACCATATATTTT CASSTRTGEGSGNTIYF
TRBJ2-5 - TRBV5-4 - TGTGCCAGCAGCTCTGAGGGACGTGGAGAGACCCAGTACTTC CASSSEGRGETQYF
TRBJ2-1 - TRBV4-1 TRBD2 TGCGCCAGCAGCTTACCCCCGGGACTAGCGGGGGGCTACTCCTACAATGAGCAGTTCTTC CASSLPPGLAGGYSYNEQFF
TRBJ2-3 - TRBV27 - TGTGCCAGCATGGGCGCTCTTGAAGGGGGTACGCAGTATTTT CASMGALEGGTQYF
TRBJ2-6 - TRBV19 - TGTGCCACTTCGAAGTCCGGGGCCAACGTCCTGACTTTC CATSKSGANVLTF
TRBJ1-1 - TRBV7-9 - TGTGCCAGCAGCCTTAGGATTGAAGCTTTCTTT CASSLRIEAFF
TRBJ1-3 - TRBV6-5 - TGTGCCAGCAGCCTCGCAGGGTCGTCTGGAAACACCATATATTTT CASSLAGSSGNTIYF
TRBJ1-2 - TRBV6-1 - TGTGCCACCATACGCCGGACAGACTTCTATGGCTACACCTTC CATIRRTDFYGYTF
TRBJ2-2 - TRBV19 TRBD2 TGTGCCAGTAATTTAGCTAGCGGGAGGGGGACCGGGGAGCTGTTTTTT CASNLASGRGTGELFF
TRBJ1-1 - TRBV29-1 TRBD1 TGCAGCGGGAGCACAGGGGGCACTGAAGCTTTCTTT CSGSTGGTEAFF
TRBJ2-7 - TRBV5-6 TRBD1 TGTGCCAGCAGCCGTCCCGGGACAGGGGGAGAGTACTTC CASSRPGTGGEYF
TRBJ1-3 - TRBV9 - TGTGCCAGCAGCGTAGCTCTCGAAGAAAACACCATATATTTT CASSVALEENTIYF
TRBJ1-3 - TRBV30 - TGTGCCTTTCAAACTAACCGCGGAAACACCATATATTTT CAFQTNRGNTIYF
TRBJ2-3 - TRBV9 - TGTGCCAGCAGCTCCGGGGCGATCGACACAGATACGCAGTATTTT CASSSGAIDTDTQYF
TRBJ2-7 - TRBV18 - TGTGCCAGCTCACCAGGGGGCGGGAGAATTGGCGAGCAGTACTTC CASSPGGGRIGEQYF